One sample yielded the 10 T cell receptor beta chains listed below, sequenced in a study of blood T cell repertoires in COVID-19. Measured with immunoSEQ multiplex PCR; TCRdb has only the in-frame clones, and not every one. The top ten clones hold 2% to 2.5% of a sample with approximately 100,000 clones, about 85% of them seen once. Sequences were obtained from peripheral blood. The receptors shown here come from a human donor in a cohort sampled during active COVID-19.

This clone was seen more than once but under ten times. DNA of the CDR3: TGTGCCAGTTCGGACAGGGATGGTTCACCCCTCCACTTT. It codes for CASSDRDGSPLHF. The chain couples TRBV19 to TRBJ1-6; TRBD1 aligns across 8 bases. The junction had 6 bases not matched to a gene; V was cut back by 8 bases and J by 9 bases. Germline lookup yields CDR1 LNHDA and CDR2 SQIVND (reference sequence). The CDR3 contains 13 residues.

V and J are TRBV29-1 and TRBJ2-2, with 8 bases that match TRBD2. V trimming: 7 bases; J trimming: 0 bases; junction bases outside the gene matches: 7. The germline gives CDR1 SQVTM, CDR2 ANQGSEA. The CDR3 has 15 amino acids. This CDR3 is CSARKGLANTGELFF. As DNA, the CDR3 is TGCAGCGCCCGGAAGGGACTAGCGAACACCGGGGAGCTGTTTTTT.

CDR3 DNA sequence: TGTGCCAGCAGTTTACGGCAGGGGGAAGCTTTCTTT. It specifies CASSLRQGEAFF. This chain uses TRBV28 with TRBJ1-1, with D perhaps TRBD1 (6 bases). Trimming took off 2 bases at V and 8 bases at J, with 9 bases between the two ends. The germline CDR1 and CDR2 sequences are MDHEN and SYDVKM. The CDR3 loop spans 12 amino acids.

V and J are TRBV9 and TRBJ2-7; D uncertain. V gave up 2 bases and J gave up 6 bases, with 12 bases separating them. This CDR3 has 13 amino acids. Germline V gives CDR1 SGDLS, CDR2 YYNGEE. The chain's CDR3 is CASSVKDWLEQYF. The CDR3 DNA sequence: TGTGCCAGCAGCGTGAAAGATTGGCTCGAGCAGTACTTC.

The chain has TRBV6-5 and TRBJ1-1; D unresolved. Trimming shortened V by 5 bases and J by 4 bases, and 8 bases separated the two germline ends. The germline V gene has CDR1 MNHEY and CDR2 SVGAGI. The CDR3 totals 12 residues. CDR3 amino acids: CASSSSSTEAFF. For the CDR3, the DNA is TGTGCCAGCAGTAGCTCGAGCACTGAAGCTTTCTTT.

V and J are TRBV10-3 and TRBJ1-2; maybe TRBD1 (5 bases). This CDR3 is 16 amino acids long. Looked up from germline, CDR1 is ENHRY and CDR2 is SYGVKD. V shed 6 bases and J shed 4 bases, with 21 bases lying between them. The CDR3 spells CAISPPDTVVPYGYTF. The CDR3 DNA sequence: TGTGCCATCAGCCCCCCGGACACAGTAGTTCCCTATGGCTACACCTTC.

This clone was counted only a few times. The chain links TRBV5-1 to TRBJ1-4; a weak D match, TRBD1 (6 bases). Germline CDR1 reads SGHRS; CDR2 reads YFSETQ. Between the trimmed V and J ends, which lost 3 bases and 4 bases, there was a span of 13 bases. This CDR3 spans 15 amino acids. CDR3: CASSSTGSGNEKLFF. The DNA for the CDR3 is TGCGCCAGCAGCTCAACAGGGTCGGGTAATGAAAAACTGTTTTTT.

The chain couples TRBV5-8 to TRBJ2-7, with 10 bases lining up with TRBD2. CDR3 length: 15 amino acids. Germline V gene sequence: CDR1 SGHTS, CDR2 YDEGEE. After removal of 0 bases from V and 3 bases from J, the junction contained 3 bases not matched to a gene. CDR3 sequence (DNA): TGTGCCAGCAGCTTGGCCGGGACTAGCGTCTACGAGCAGTACTTC. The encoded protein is CASSLAGTSVYEQYF.

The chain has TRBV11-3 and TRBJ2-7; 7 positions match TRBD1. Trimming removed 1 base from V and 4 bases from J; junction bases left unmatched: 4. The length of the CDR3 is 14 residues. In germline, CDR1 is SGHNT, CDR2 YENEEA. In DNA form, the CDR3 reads TGTGCCAGCAGCTTAGGTTCGACAGGGTACGAGCAGTACTTC. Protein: CASSLGSTGYEQYF.

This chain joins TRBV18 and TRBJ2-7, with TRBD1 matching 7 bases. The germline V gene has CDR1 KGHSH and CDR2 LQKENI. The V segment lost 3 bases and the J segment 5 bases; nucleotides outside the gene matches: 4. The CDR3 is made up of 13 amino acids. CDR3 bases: TGTGCCAGCTCACCCGACAGGGAAAACGAGCAGTACTTC. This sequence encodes CASSPDRENEQYF.